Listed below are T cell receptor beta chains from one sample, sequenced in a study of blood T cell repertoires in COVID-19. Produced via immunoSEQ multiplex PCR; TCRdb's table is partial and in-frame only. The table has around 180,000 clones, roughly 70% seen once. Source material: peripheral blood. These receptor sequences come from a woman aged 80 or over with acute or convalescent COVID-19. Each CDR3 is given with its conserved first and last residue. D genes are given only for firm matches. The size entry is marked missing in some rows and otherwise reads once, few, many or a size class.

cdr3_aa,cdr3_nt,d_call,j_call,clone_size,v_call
CASSAWGGNTEAFF,TGTGCCAGCAGCGCCTGGGGGGGCAACACTGAAGCTTTCTTT,NA,TRBJ1-1,NA,TRBV9
CASTEGLASANTAHEQYF,TGTGCCAGCACCGAAGGACTAGCGAGCGCAAACACGGCCCACGAGCAGTACTTC,TRBD2,TRBJ2-7,NA,TRBV3-1/TRBV3-2
CASRSYSGYSYEQYF,TGTGCCAGCCGTTCCTATAGCGGGTACTCCTACGAGCAGTACTTC,TRBD2,TRBJ2-7,NA,TRBV28
CASHGGGANPYEQYF,TGTGCCAGCCACGGGGGAGGGGCTAACCCCTACGAGCAGTACTTC,TRBD2,TRBJ2-7,few,TRBV2
CASSPTPGQEFNQPQHF,TGCGCCAGCAGCCCCACCCCGGGACAGGAATTCAATCAGCCCCAGCATTTT,TRBD1,TRBJ1-5,NA,TRBV5-1
CASSLPNQPQHF,TGTGCCAGCAGCTTACCTAATCAGCCCCAGCATTTT,NA,TRBJ1-5,NA,TRBV7-9
CASSGQGRSNEQFF,TGCGCCAGCAGTGGACAGGGCCGGTCCAATGAGCAGTTCTTC,TRBD1,TRBJ2-1,many,TRBV10-2
CASSLAGAGNTGELFF,TGTGCCAGCAGCTTAGCGGGAGCAGGGAACACCGGGGAGCTGTTTTTT,NA,TRBJ2-2,NA,TRBV7-9
CASSERGKDTEAFF,TGTGCCAGCAGTGAGAGAGGGAAAGATACTGAAGCTTTCTTT,NA,TRBJ1-1,NA,TRBV6-1
CASSLRDAIF,TGTGCCAGCAGCTTGAGGGATGCGATCTTC,NA,TRBJ2-1,NA,TRBV7-9
CASGKSGGTDTQYF,TGTGCTAGTGGAAAAAGCGGGGGCACAGATACGCAGTATTTT,TRBD2,TRBJ2-3,NA,TRBV12-5
CASSQTGGADTQYF,TGTGCCAGCAGCCAGACAGGGGGCGCGGATACGCAGTATTTT,TRBD1,TRBJ2-3,NA,TRBV11-2
CASSLSGQSTYNEQFF,TGTGCCAGCAGTTTATCGGGACAGTCAACCTACAATGAGCAGTTCTTC,TRBD1,TRBJ2-1,NA,TRBV6-5
CASSSVVADSYNEQFF,TGTGCCAGCAGTTCAGTCGTAGCGGACTCCTACAATGAGCAGTTCTTC,NA,TRBJ2-1,once,TRBV27
CASSLSFSGSADTQYF,TGTGCCAGCAGTTTATCCTTTAGCGGGAGTGCAGATACGCAGTATTTT,TRBD2,TRBJ2-3,once,TRBV28
CASSLTSSGNTIYF,TGTGCCAGCAGCTTAACATCCTCTGGAAACACCATATATTTT,NA,TRBJ1-3,NA,TRBV7-8
CASTLETGGIYAPLYEQYF,TGTGCCAGCACCTTGGAGACAGGAGGAATCTATGCCCCACTCTACGAGCAGTACTTC,NA,TRBJ2-7,few,TRBV7-9
CASSLELPGELFF,TGTGCCAGCAGCTTAGAGCTTCCCGGGGAGCTGTTTTTT,NA,TRBJ2-2,NA,TRBV7-9
CAIASGTSYNEQFF,TGTGCCATTGCTAGCGGGACATCCTACAATGAGCAGTTCTTC,TRBD2,TRBJ2-1,NA,TRBV28
CASSHEREEHNEQFF,TGTGCCAGCAGCCACGAGCGGGAGGAGCACAATGAGCAGTTCTTC,TRBD2,TRBJ2-1,NA,TRBV5-4
CASRGGGLASNQPQHF,TGTGCCAGCAGGGGCGGCGGACTAGCATCAAATCAGCCCCAGCATTTT,NA,TRBJ1-5,NA,TRBV2
CASSERIGEQFF,TGTGCCAGCAGTGAGCGTATAGGTGAGCAGTTCTTC,NA,TRBJ2-1,few,TRBV28
CASSSQGETEAFF,TGTGCCAGCAGCTCTCAGGGGGAAACTGAAGCTTTCTTT,TRBD1,TRBJ1-1,NA,TRBV7-2
CASSRGTGSNQPQHF,TGTGCCAGCAGCCGAGGGACAGGGAGCAATCAGCCCCAGCATTTT,TRBD1,TRBJ1-5,NA,TRBV6-5
CASSVGGESFYGYTF,TGTGCCAGCAGCGTAGGCGGGGAGTCGTTCTATGGCTACACCTTC,NA,TRBJ1-2,NA,TRBV9
CASSFVGEQFF,TGTGCCAGCAGTTTTGTCGGGGAGCAGTTCTTC,NA,TRBJ2-1,NA,TRBV27
CAISLGLPPTVGAGYTF,TGTGCCATCAGCTTAGGCCTACCCCCGACGGTCGGAGCTGGCTACACCTTC,NA,TRBJ1-2,NA,TRBV10-3
CASSSTGGGETQYF,TGTGCCAGCAGCTCTACAGGGGGCGGAGAGACCCAGTACTTC,TRBD1,TRBJ2-5,NA,TRBV7-3
CASSDGGGETQYF,TGCGCCAGCAGCGACGGAGGTGGGGAGACCCAGTACTTC,NA,TRBJ2-5,NA,TRBV10-1
CASSLSDSSYEQYF,TGTGCCAGCAGCCTATCGGACAGTTCCTACGAGCAGTACTTC,NA,TRBJ2-7,NA,TRBV9
CASSQDTWRAWSF,TGTGCCAGCAGCCAAGACACTTGGAGGGCTTGGAGCTTC,NA,TRBJ1-2,NA,TRBV14
CAWKRQGYSPLHF,TGTGCCTGGAAACGGCAGGGGTACTCACCCCTCCACTTT,NA,TRBJ1-6,NA,TRBV30